The 5 T cell receptor beta chains listed next were all sequenced from one sample in a study of Graves' ophthalmopathy and Graves' hyperthyroidism. Amplifying from RNA transcripts, the study obtained TCR beta CDR3 regions. Amplification began with first-round RT-PCR using HTBI primers, then second-round multiplex PCR was performed. MiXCR, run by TCRdb on the multiplex PCR reads, gives a single entry per CDR3 protein. Of over a million distinct CDR3 sequences listed, less than 45% are singletons. The sample was peripheral blood or thyroid tissue (not recorded which). These receptors were collected from an adult man with Graves' hyperthyroidism.

The chain combines TRBV29-1 with TRBJ1-5; the match to TRBD1 covers 8 bases. Germline loops: CDR1 SQVTM, CDR2 ANQGSEA. This CDR3 is 13 amino acids long. With V trimmed by 4 bases and J by 5 bases, 4 bases remained unmatched. CDR3 protein: CSVGTGFDQPQHF. DNA for the CDR3: TGCAGCGTTGGGACAGGGTTCGATCAGCCCCAGCATTTT. Looking up the rest from reference TRBV29-1 and TRBJ1-5 gives the full variable domain: SAVISQKPSRDICQRGTSLTIQCQVDSQVTMMFWYRQQPGQSLTLIATANQGSEATYESGFVIDKFPISRPNLTFSTLTVSNMSPEDSSIYLCSVGTGFDQPQHFGDGTRLSIL.

This clonotype showed up many times. The V gene is TRBV7-9, the J gene TRBJ1-1, with D uncertain. Trimming stripped 5 bases from V and 0 bases from J, with 13 bases between. CDR1 is SEHNR and CDR2 is FQNEAQ in the germline V gene (reference sequence). The CDR3 extends over 15 amino acids. CDR3 sequence reads: CASSRRTGLNTEAFF. CDR3 in DNA: TGTGCCAGCAGCCGTCGGACGGGCCTGAACACTGAAGCTTTCTTT.

At least ten counts were recorded for this clonotype. The chain is built from TRBV4-3 and TRBJ2-7; no clear D. Trimming took off 0 bases at V and 2 bases at J, with 11 bases between the two ends. The length of the CDR3 is 15 residues. Germline CDR1 reads LGHNA; CDR2 reads YSLEER. CDR3 sequence (DNA): TGCGCCAGCAGCCAAGAGAATTGGCCCACCTACGAGCAGTACTTC. Translating gives CASSQENWPTYEQYF.

The sample holds a few counts of this clonotype. The chain recombines TRBV20-1 with TRBJ1-6; 10 nucleotides match TRBD1. The CDR3 totals 19 residues. The ends lost 0 bases at V and 4 bases at J; junction bases unmatched: 12. Germline loops: CDR1 DFQATT, CDR2 SNEGSKA (reference sequence). CDR3 nucleotides: TGCAGTGCTAGAGATTTTGCGGGACAGGGGACCCAATATAATTCACCCCTCCACTTT. Protein: CSARDFAGQGTQYNSPLHF.

This clonotype was detected many times. The rearrangement uses TRBV2 and TRBJ1-5; D is perhaps TRBD1 (6 bases). This CDR3 is built from 20 residues. Trimming stripped 3 bases from V and 1 base from J, with 25 bases between. CDR1 SNHLY and CDR2 FYNNEI come from the germline V gene. CDR3 loop: CASSEIVGATLGGSNQPQHF. CDR3 in DNA: TGTGCCAGCAGTGAGATTGTGGGGGCTACTTTGGGAGGAAGCAATCAGCCCCAGCATTTT.